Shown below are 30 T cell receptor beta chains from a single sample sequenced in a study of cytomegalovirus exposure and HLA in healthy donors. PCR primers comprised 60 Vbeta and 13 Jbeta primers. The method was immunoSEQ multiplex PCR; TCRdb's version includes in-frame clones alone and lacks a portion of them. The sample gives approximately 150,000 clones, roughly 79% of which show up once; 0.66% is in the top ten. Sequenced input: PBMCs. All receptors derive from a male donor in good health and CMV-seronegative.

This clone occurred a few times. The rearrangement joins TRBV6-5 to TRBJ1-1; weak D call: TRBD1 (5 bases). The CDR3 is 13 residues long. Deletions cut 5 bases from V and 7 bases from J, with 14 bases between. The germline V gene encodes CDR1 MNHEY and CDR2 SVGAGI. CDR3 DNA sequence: TGTGCCAGCAGTGCACCAGGGAGGAATGAAGCTTTCTTT. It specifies CASSAPGRNEAFF.

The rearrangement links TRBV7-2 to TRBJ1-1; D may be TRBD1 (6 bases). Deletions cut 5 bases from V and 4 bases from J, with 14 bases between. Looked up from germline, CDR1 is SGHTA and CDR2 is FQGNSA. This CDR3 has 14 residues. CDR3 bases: TGTGCCAGCAGCCCTACAGGGATTGGCACTGAAGCTTTCTTT. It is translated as CASSPTGIGTEAFF. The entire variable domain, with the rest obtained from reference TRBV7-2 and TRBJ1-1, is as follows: GAGVSQSPSNKVTEKGKDVELRCDPISGHTALYWYRQSLGQGLEFLIYFQGNSAPDKSGLPSDRFSAERTGGSVSTLTIQRTQQEDSAVYLCASSPTGIGTEAFFGQGTRLTVV.

CDR3 region: CASSPQGAGEKLFF. DNA of the CDR3: TGCGCCAGCAGCCCACAGGGGGCAGGCGAAAAACTGTTTTTT. V and J are TRBV4-3 and TRBJ1-4; 9 bases map to TRBD1. Germline CDR1 and CDR2: LGHNA and YSLEER. Unmatched junction bases numbered 5, after V lost 4 bases and J lost 8 bases. The CDR3 covers 14 residues.

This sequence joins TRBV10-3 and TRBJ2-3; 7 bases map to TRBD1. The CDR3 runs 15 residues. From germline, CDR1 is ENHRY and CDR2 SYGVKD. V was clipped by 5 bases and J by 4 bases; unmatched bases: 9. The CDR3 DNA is TGTGCCATCAGTACAGGGGCGATGGTCTCAGATACGCAGTATTTT. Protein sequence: CAISTGAMVSDTQYF.

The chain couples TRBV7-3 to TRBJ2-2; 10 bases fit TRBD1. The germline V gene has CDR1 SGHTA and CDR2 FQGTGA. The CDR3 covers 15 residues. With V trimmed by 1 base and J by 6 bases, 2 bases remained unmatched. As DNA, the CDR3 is TGTGCCAGCAGCTTAAAAGGACAGGGGGCCGGGGAGCTGTTTTTT. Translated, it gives CASSLKGQGAGELFF.

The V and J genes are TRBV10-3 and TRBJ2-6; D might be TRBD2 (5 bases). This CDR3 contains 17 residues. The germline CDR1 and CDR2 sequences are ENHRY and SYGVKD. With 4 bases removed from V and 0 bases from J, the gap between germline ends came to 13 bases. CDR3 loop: CAISGGLSSSGANVLTF. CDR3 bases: TGTGCCATCAGTGGAGGACTGTCAAGCTCTGGGGCCAACGTCCTGACTTTC.

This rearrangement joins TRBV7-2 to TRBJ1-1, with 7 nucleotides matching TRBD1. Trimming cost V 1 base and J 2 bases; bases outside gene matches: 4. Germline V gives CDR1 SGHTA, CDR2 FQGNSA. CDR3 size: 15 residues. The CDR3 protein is CASSLGQGPNTEAFF. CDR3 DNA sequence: TGTGCCAGCAGCTTAGGACAGGGACCTAACACTGAAGCTTTCTTT. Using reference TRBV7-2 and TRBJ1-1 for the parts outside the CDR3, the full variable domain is GAGVSQSPSNKVTEKGKDVELRCDPISGHTALYWYRQSLGQGLEFLIYFQGNSAPDKSGLPSDRFSAERTGGSVSTLTIQRTQQEDSAVYLCASSLGQGPNTEAFFGQGTRLTVV.

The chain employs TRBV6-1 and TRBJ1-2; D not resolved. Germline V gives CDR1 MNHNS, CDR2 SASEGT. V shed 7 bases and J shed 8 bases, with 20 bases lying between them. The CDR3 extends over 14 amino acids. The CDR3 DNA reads TGTGCCAGCACCGAAGACGAGAGAGGAGGAGGCTACACCTTC. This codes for CASTEDERGGGYTF.

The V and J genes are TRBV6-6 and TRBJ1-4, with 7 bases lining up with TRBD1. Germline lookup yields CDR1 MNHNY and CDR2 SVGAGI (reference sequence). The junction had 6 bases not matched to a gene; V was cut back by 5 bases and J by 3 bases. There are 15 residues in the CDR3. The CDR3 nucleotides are TGTGCCAGCAGTCCTTTAGGACAGGCTAATGAAAAACTGTTTTTT. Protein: CASSPLGQANEKLFF.

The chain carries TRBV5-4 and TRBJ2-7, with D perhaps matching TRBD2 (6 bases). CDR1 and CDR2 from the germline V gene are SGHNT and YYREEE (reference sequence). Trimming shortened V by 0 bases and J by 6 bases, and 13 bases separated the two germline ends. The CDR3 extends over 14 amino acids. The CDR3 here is CASSLGLVSIEQYF. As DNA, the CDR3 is TGTGCCAGCAGCTTGGGACTAGTATCAATCGAGCAGTACTTC.

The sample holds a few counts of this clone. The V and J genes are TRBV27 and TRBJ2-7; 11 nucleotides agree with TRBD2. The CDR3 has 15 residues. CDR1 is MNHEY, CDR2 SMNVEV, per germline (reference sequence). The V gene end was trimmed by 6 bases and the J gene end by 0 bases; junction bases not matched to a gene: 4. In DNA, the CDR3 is TGTGCCAGCAGGATAGCGGGAGGGAGCTCCTACGAGCAGTACTTC. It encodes CASRIAGGSSYEQYF.

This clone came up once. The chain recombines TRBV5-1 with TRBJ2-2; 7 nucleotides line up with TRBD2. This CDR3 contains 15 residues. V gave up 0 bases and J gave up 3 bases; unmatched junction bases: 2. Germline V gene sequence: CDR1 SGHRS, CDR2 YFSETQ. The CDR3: CASSLAGLDTGELFF. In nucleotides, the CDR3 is TGCGCCAGCAGCTTGGCCGGACTAGACACCGGGGAGCTGTTTTTT.

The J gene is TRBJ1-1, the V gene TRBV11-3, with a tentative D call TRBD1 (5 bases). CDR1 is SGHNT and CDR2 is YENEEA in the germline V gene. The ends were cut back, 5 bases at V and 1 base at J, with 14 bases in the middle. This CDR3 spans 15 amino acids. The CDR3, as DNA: TGTGCCAGCAGCACACCATGGGGCTCGAACACTGAAGCTTTCTTT. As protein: CASSTPWGSNTEAFF.

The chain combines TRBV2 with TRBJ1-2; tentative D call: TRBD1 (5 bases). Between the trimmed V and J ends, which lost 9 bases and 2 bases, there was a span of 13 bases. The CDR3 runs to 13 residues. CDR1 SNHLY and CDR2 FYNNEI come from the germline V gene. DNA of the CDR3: TGTGCCAGTCTAGTAAGGACAAACTATGGCTACACCTTC. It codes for CASLVRTNYGYTF.

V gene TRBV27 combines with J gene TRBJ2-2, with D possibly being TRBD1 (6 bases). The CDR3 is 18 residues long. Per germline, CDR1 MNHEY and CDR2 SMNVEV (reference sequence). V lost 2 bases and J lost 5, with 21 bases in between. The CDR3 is CASSLRARQEGRTGELFF. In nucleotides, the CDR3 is TGTGCCAGCAGTTTACGCGCCCGACAGGAAGGGCGAACCGGGGAGCTGTTTTTT.

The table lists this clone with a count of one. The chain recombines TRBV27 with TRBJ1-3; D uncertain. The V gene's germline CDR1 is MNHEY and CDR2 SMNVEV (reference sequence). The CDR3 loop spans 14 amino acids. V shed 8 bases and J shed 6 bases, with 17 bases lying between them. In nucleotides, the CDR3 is TGTGCCAGCCAGGATTGGTCAACGCTAAACACCATATATTTT. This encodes CASQDWSTLNTIYF.

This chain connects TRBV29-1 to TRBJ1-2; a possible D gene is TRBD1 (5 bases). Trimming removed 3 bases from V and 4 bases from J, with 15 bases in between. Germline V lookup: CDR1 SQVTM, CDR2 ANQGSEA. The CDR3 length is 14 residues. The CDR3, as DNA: TGCAGCGTTGATCCTGCAGGGTTAATCTATGGCTACACCTTC. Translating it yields CSVDPAGLIYGYTF. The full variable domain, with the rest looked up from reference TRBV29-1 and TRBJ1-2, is SAVISQKPSRDICQRGTSLTIQCQVDSQVTMMFWYRQQPGQSLTLIATANQGSEATYESGFVIDKFPISRPNLTFSTLTVSNMSPEDSSIYLCSVDPAGLIYGYTFGSGTRLTVV.

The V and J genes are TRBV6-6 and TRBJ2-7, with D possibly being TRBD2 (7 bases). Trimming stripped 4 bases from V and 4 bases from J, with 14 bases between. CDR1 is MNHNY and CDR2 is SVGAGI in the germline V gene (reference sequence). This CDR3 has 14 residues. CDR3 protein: CASSLEGGGYEQYF. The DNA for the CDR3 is TGTGCCAGCAGTTTAGAGGGGGGGGGTTACGAGCAGTACTTC.

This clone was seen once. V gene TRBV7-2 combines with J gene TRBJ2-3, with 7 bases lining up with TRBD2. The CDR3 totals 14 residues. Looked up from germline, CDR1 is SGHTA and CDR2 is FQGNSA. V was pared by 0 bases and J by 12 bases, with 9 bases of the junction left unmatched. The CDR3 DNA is TGTGCCAGCAGCTTAGCCCCCACTAGCGATCTACAGTATTTT. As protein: CASSLAPTSDLQYF.

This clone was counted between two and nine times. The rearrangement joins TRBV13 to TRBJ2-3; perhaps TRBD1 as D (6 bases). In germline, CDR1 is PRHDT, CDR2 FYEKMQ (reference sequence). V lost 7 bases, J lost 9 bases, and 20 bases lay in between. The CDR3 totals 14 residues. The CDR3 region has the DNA TGTGCCAGCAAGAGGGGACAAGCCTCTTCGACGCAGTATTTT. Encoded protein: CASKRGQASSTQYF.

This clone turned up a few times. This CDR3 reads CASSTGQGAWEQYF. The CDR3 bases are TGTGCCAGCAGCACGGGACAGGGGGCGTGGGAGCAGTACTTC. This chain connects TRBV6-6 to TRBJ2-7, with 12 bases aligning to TRBD1. Unmatched junction bases numbered 7, after V lost 6 bases and J lost 7 bases. CDR3 length: 14 amino acids. The germline gives CDR1 MNHNY, CDR2 SVGAGI (reference sequence).

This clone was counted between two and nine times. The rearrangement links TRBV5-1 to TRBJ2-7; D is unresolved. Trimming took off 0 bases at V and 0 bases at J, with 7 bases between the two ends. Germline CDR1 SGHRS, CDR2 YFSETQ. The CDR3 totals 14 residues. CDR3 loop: CASSLGGFSYEQYF. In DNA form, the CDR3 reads TGCGCCAGCAGCTTGGGAGGCTTCTCCTACGAGCAGTACTTC.

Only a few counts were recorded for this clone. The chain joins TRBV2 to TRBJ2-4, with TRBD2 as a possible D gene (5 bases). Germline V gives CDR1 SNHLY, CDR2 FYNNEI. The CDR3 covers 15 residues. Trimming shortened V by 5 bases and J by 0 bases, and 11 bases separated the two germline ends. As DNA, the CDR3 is TGTGCCAGCAGTCCCACGAGGGTAGCCAAAAACATTCAGTACTTC. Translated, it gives CASSPTRVAKNIQYF.

CDR3 DNA sequence: TGTGCCAGCAGTGAGACCGGGACTAGCGGATACAATGAGCAGTTCTTC. This sequence encodes CASSETGTSGYNEQFF. This chain connects TRBV6-4 to TRBJ2-1; TRBD2 aligns across 11 bases. The CDR3 sequence is 16 residues long. Germline assignment: CDR1 MRHNA and CDR2 SNTAGT. V trimming: 3 bases; J trimming: 4 bases; junction bases outside the gene matches: 5.

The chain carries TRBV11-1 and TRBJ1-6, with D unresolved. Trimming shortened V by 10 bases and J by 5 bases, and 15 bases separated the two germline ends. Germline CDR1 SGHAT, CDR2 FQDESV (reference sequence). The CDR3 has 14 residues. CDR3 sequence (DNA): TGTGCCACCAGTAGGACGGGAAATAATTCACCCCTCCACTTT. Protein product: CATSRTGNNSPLHF.

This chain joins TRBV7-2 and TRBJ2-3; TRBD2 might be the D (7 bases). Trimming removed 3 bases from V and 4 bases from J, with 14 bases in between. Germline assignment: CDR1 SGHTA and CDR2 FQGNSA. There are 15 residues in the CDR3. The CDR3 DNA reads TGTGCCAGCAGCTTGGGCGGGGGCCTCGCAGATACGCAGTATTTT. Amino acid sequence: CASSLGGGLADTQYF.

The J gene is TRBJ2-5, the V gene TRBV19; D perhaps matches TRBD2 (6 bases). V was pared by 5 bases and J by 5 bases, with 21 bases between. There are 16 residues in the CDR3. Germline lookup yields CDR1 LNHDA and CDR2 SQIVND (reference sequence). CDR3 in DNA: TGTGCCAGTAGTCCGACTGGGGCAAAGGCGGGGGAGACCCAGTACTTC. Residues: CASSPTGAKAGETQYF. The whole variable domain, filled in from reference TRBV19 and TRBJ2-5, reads DGGITQSPKYLFRKEGQNVTLSCEQNLNHDAMYWYRQDPGQGLRLIYYSQIVNDFQKGDIAEGYSVSREKKESFPLTVTSAQKNPTAFYLCASSPTGAKAGETQYFGPGTRLLVL.

The CDR3 spells CASSPGTGGRETQYF. The CDR3 bases are TGTGCCAGCTCCCCCGGGACAGGGGGCCGAGAGACCCAGTACTTC. This chain links TRBV18 with TRBJ2-5; 12 bases fit TRBD1. Per the germline V gene, CDR1 is KGHSH and CDR2 is LQKENI. The CDR3 runs to 15 residues. V was clipped by 6 bases and J by 4 bases; unmatched bases: 6.

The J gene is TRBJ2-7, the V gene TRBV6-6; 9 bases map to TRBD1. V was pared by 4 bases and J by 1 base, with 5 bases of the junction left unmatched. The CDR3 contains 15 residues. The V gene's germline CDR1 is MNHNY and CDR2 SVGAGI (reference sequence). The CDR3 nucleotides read TGTGCCAGCAGTTCCGGACAGGGGCTTTCCTACGAGCAGTACTTC. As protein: CASSSGQGLSYEQYF.

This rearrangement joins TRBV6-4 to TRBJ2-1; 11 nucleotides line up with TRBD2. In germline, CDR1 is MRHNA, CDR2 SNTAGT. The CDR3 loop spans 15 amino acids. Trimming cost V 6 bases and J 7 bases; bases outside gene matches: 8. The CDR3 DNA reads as TGTGCCAGCAGCGCCACTAGCGGGGGCGTGAATGAGCAGTTCTTC. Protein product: CASSATSGGVNEQFF.